Each of the 21 T cell receptor beta chains below was sequenced from the same sample in a study of a mutant IDH1 vaccine in newly diagnosed glioma. Produced via immunoSEQ multiplex PCR; TCRdb's table is partial and in-frame only. The repertoire holds more than 55,000 clones, with less than 90% as singletons. Time point reported: week 35, safety follow-up. Every vaccine dose comprised 300 ug of mutant IDH1 20-mer peptide plus topical imiquimod. These TCRs are of unknown antigen specificity. The specimen comprised PBMCs, sampled from a glioma patient whose treatment included an IDH1 peptide vaccine. The receptors shown here come from a man between 25 and 39 years old with glioma.

This clone appeared a single time. This chain uses TRBV18 with TRBJ2-7, with 9 bases identical to TRBD1. V shed 5 bases, J shed 1 base, and the junction held 15 bases outside the gene matches. The CDR3 contains 18 residues. Per the germline V gene, CDR1 is KGHSH and CDR2 is LQKENI. CDR3 in DNA: TGTGCCAGCTCAGGAGCCGGGACAGGGAAAATGTCATCCTACGAGCAGTACTTC. This codes for CASSGAGTGKMSSYEQYF. Filled out from reference TRBV18 and TRBJ2-7, the complete variable domain reads NAGVMQNPRHLVRRRGQEARLRCSPMKGHSHVYWYRQLPEEGLKFMVYLQKENIIDESGMPKERFSAEFPKEGPSILRIQQVVRGDSAAYFCASSGAGTGKMSSYEQYFGPGTRLTVT.

The gene calls are TRBV27 and TRBJ2-7; D is possibly TRBD1 or TRBD2 (5 bases each). Trimming cost V 6 bases and J 0 bases, with 18 bases left between them. The CDR3 has 16 amino acids. Germline V gene data show CDR1 as MNHEY and CDR2 as SMNVEV (reference sequence). The CDR3 DNA reads TGTGCCAGCAGCCTTAGGGACGGCCTGAGCTCCTACGAGCAGTACTTC. It is translated as CASSLRDGLSSYEQYF.

This chain connects TRBV18 to TRBJ2-5; TRBD1 is a possible D gene (5 bases). The CDR3 sequence is 13 residues long. V shed 3 bases and J shed 5 bases, with 10 bases lying between them. Looked up from germline, CDR1 is KGHSH and CDR2 is LQKENI. CDR3 residues: CASSPWQGETQYF. CDR3 DNA: TGTGCCAGCTCACCGTGGCAGGGCGAGACCCAGTACTTC.

CDR3 nucleotide sequence: TGTGCCAGTAGCATGCGGGGGGCAGATACGCAGTATTTT. This translates into CASSMRGADTQYF. The genes are TRBV19 and TRBJ2-3, with 8 bases lining up with TRBD2. V dropped 6 bases and J dropped 4; count of bases not matched to a gene: 3. The V gene's germline CDR1 is LNHDA and CDR2 SQIVND (reference sequence). This CDR3 has 13 amino acids.

V is TRBV9 and J is TRBJ1-3; D unclear. V was pared by 4 bases and J by 0 bases, with 11 bases between. Per the germline V gene, CDR1 is SGDLS and CDR2 is YYNGEE. This CDR3 contains 15 residues. The DNA of the CDR3 is TGTGCCAGCAGCACTCCACGGTTCTCTGGAAACACCATATATTTT. Residues: CASSTPRFSGNTIYF.

This chain links TRBV7-8 with TRBJ2-5; 9 positions agree with TRBD1. Germline V gene sequence: CDR1 SGHVS, CDR2 FQNEAQ. Trimming removed 1 base from V and 5 bases from J; junction bases left unmatched: 8. The length of the CDR3 is 16 residues. CDR3 nucleotides: TGTGCCAGCAGCTTAGAGTACAGGGGGCGTAGGGAGACCCAGTACTTC. The encoded protein is CASSLEYRGRRETQYF. The full variable domain, its missing parts supplied by reference TRBV7-8 and TRBJ2-5, is GAGVSQSPRYKVAKRGQDVALRCDPISGHVSLFWYQQALGQGPEFLTYFQNEAQLDKSGLPSDRFFAERPEGSVSTLKIQRTQQEDSAVYLCASSLEYRGRRETQYFGPGTRLLVL.

The chain uses TRBV28 and TRBJ1-6; TRBD1 aligns across 9 bases. Trimming cost V 6 bases and J 9 bases; bases outside gene matches: 6. Germline V CDR1 and CDR2: MDHEN, SYDVKM. The CDR3 spans 14 residues. The CDR3 bases are TGTGCCAGCAGCTCCGGGACAGGGCCTTCACCCCTCCACTTT. Protein product: CASSSGTGPSPLHF.

The V and J genes are TRBV5-1 and TRBJ1-1; 8 bases line up with TRBD1. CDR3 length: 14 residues. Per the germline V gene, CDR1 is SGHRS and CDR2 is YFSETQ. With V trimmed by 2 bases and J by 5 bases, 5 bases remained unmatched. The CDR3 spells CASSLRTGRTEAFF. CDR3 coding DNA: TGCGCCAGCAGCTTACGGACAGGGCGGACTGAAGCTTTCTTT.

The chain couples TRBV4-2 to TRBJ1-2, with D perhaps matching TRBD1 (5 bases). CDR1 is LGHNA and CDR2 is YNFKEQ in the germline V gene. The CDR3 is 16 residues long. Trimming cost V 4 bases and J 2 bases, with 17 bases left between them. CDR3 region: CASSRRATALNYGYTF. In DNA, the CDR3 is TGTGCCAGCAGCCGTAGGGCGACAGCCCTCAACTATGGCTACACCTTC.

V usage is TRBV5-1 and J usage is TRBJ2-3; possibly TRBD1 for D (5 bases). The CDR3 extends over 15 amino acids. Trimming removed 6 bases from V and 1 base from J, with 15 bases in between. Germline CDR1 reads SGHRS; CDR2 reads YFSETQ. The CDR3 loop is CASTDTGRRTDTQYF. CDR3 sequence (DNA): TGCGCCAGCACGGACACCGGGCGTCGCACAGATACGCAGTATTTT.

V usage is TRBV7-8 and J usage is TRBJ2-5; 10 nucleotides align to TRBD1. The closer fit of TRBJ2-7 to the DNA end suggests the J call may be wrong. Germline V gives CDR1 SGHVS, CDR2 FQNEAQ. The CDR3 is 15 residues long. In DNA form, the CDR3 reads TGTGCCAGCAGCCCCCGGTTGGGGACAGGGGTCGAGCAGTACTTC. Translation gives CASSPRLGTGVEQYF.

V is TRBV28 and J is TRBJ1-5, with D possibly matching TRBD1 (5 bases). Germline CDR1 MDHEN, CDR2 SYDVKM. Deletions cut 3 bases from V and 4 bases from J, with 13 bases between. This CDR3 comprises 15 residues. The CDR3 loop is CASSLGGGRNQPQHF. The CDR3 DNA reads as TGTGCCAGCAGTTTGGGTGGGGGGAGGAATCAGCCCCAGCATTTT.

V is TRBV9 and J is TRBJ2-1; 9 nucleotides agree with TRBD2. The CDR3 has 15 amino acids. CDR1 is SGDLS, CDR2 YYNGEE, per germline. After removal of 6 bases from V and 0 bases from J, the junction contained 4 bases not matched to a gene. CDR3 sequence (DNA): TGTGCCAGCACGGCGGGGGGGAACTCCTACAATGAGCAGTTCTTC. Protein sequence: CASTAGGNSYNEQFF.

The genes are TRBV28 and TRBJ2-1; TRBD1 aligns across 8 bases. Per the germline V gene, CDR1 is MDHEN and CDR2 is SYDVKM. This CDR3 region has 17 residues. The J segment lost 2 bases and the V segment lost 2 bases, leaving 8 bases of the junction unmatched. DNA of the CDR3: TGTGCCAGCAGTTTAGATTCGGCAGGGGGCGCCTACAATGAGCAGTTCTTC. As protein: CASSLDSAGGAYNEQFF.

The genes are TRBV18 and TRBJ1-4; no clear D gene. Trimming took 4 bases from V and 3 from J, leaving 9 bases between them. From germline, CDR1 is KGHSH and CDR2 LQKENI. This CDR3 spans 14 amino acids. CDR3 amino acids: CASSHGSSNEKLFF. DNA for the CDR3: TGTGCCAGCTCACATGGGTCTTCTAATGAAAAACTGTTTTTT. The variable domain in full, with the rest retrieved from reference TRBV18 and TRBJ1-4, is NAGVMQNPRHLVRRRGQEARLRCSPMKGHSHVYWYRQLPEEGLKFMVYLQKENIIDESGMPKERFSAEFPKEGPSILRIQQVVRGDSAAYFCASSHGSSNEKLFFGSGTQLSVL.

The chain combines TRBV7-9 with TRBJ2-5; D ambiguous. Trimming removed 4 bases from V and 0 bases from J, with 18 bases in between. Germline V CDR1 and CDR2: SEHNR, FQNEAQ (reference sequence). The CDR3 is 17 residues long. DNA for the CDR3: TGTGCCAGCAGCTCATCCACGGGCCTTTTGTACCAAGAGACCCAGTACTTC. Translation gives CASSSSTGLLYQETQYF.

In its sample, this clone was seen once. The chain combines TRBV29-1 with TRBJ2-1; D perhaps matches TRBD2 (5 bases). The germline V gene has CDR1 SQVTM and CDR2 ANQGSEA. The CDR3 has 13 residues. V lost 5 bases to trimming and J lost 7 bases, with 15 bases between them. This CDR3 reads CSVPNPSGNEQFF. CDR3 sequence (DNA): TGCAGCGTTCCCAACCCCTCGGGGAATGAGCAGTTCTTC.

This clone was observed a few times. The chain has TRBV7-9 and TRBJ1-5; D might be TRBD1 (6 bases). Trimming removed 5 bases from V and 7 bases from J, with 12 bases in between. Germline V CDR1 and CDR2: SEHNR, FQNEAQ (reference sequence). This CDR3 region has 13 residues. The CDR3 DNA follows: TGTGCCAGCAGCCAGCAGGGGCTGCAGCCCCAGCATTTT. Residues: CASSQQGLQPQHF.

The rearrangement uses TRBV5-5 and TRBJ1-1; TRBD1 matches at 9 bases. With 3 bases clipped from V and 1 base from J, the junction kept 1 base outside the gene matches. From germline, CDR1 is SGHKS and CDR2 YYEKEE (reference sequence). The CDR3 spans 14 residues. The CDR3 spells CASSWTGENTEAFF. CDR3 sequence (DNA): TGTGCCAGCAGCTGGACAGGGGAGAACACTGAAGCTTTCTTT.

The rearrangement links TRBV7-2 to TRBJ1-1; D is unclear. Trimming cost V 5 bases and J 2 bases, with 15 bases left between them. The CDR3 runs 15 residues. CDR1 SGHTA and CDR2 FQGNSA come from the germline V gene. The CDR3 sequence is CASSQESSGNTEAFF. The CDR3 nucleotides are TGTGCCAGCAGCCAAGAGAGTTCAGGAAACACTGAAGCTTTCTTT. Variable domain in full (rest from reference TRBV7-2 and TRBJ1-1): GAGVSQSPSNKVTEKGKDVELRCDPISGHTALYWYRQSLGQGLEFLIYFQGNSAPDKSGLPSDRFSAERTGGSVSTLTIQRTQQEDSAVYLCASSQESSGNTEAFFGQGTRLTVV.

The CDR3 spells CASRAVGGRAETQYF. In DNA, the CDR3 is TGTGCCAGCAGGGCAGTGGGGGGGAGGGCAGAGACCCAGTACTTC. This chain links TRBV11-2 with TRBJ2-5; TRBD2 matches at 7 bases. This CDR3 spans 15 amino acids. The V and J ends lost 6 bases and 4 bases, in that order; junction bases with no gene match: 11. Germline V gene sequence: CDR1 SGHAT, CDR2 FQNNGV.